This entry lists 12 T cell receptor beta chains sequenced from one sample in a study of cytomegalovirus exposure and HLA in healthy donors. Use of 60 Vbeta and 13 Jbeta primers characterized the PCR. Libraries were prepared by immunoSEQ multiplex PCR; TCRdb keeps only in-frame clonotypes and omits some of them. This table holds under 200,000 clones, more than 65% found once. The material sequenced was PBMCs. The receptors were gathered from a male donor in good health and CMV-seronegative.

A remark on this clone: The identical CDR3 is also encoded by other nucleotide sequences in the sample. The V call is TRBV5-4, the J call TRBJ2-7; D perhaps matches TRBD1 (6 bases). The germline gives CDR1 SGHNT, CDR2 YYREEE (reference sequence). This CDR3 has 15 amino acids. The V and J ends lost 0 bases and 6 bases respectively, with 16 bases between them. The CDR3: CASSLVAGRGSEQYF. In DNA, the CDR3 is TGTGCCAGCAGCTTGGTAGCAGGCAGGGGATCCGAGCAGTACTTC.

This clone was seen just once. This sequence joins TRBV9 and TRBJ2-2, with 7 bases lining up with TRBD1. V lost 4 bases to trimming and J lost 6 bases; unmatched junction nucleotides: 12. Germline assignment: CDR1 SGDLS and CDR2 YYNGEE. This CDR3 spans 16 amino acids. CDR3 in amino acids: CASSRQGPTGAGELFF. CDR3 in DNA: TGTGCCAGCAGCAGACAGGGACCGACGGGTGCCGGGGAGCTGTTTTTT.

The chain employs TRBV6-5 and TRBJ2-3; D uncertain. The V gene lost 8 bases and the J gene lost 1 base, with 16 bases spanning the gap. CDR1 and CDR2 (germline): MNHEY, SVGAGI. This CDR3 contains 15 residues. CDR3 loop: CASLPSRLGTDTQYF. The DNA for the CDR3 is TGTGCCAGCCTCCCCAGCAGGCTTGGCACAGATACGCAGTATTTT.

This clone was observed a handful of times. The V call is TRBV5-3, the J call TRBJ1-2; no definite D call. TRBV5-3 is placed among ORFs of uncertain function. This CDR3 comprises 12 residues. The V gene lost 2 bases and the J gene lost 4 bases, with 6 bases spanning the gap. This chain's CDR3 is CARSFGPYGYTF. The CDR3 DNA follows: TGTGCCAGAAGCTTTGGGCCCTATGGCTACACCTTC.

This rearrangement joins TRBV19 to TRBJ2-5; 9 nucleotides agree with TRBD2. The germline gives CDR1 LNHDA, CDR2 SQIVND (reference sequence). This CDR3 comprises 15 residues. V was clipped by 1 base and J by 4 bases; unmatched bases: 4. CDR3 in amino acids: CASSIGAGGGETQYF. The CDR3, as DNA: TGTGCCAGTAGTATAGGAGCGGGAGGAGGAGAGACCCAGTACTTC.

The chain joins TRBV5-8 to TRBJ2-5, with 10 bases lining up with TRBD1. In germline, CDR1 is SGHTS, CDR2 YDEGEE. The CDR3 loop spans 15 amino acids. The trim removed 3 bases at V and 3 bases at J, leaving 5 bases unmatched. The CDR3 loop is CASSSLGQGEETQYF. In nucleotides, the CDR3 is TGTGCCAGCAGCTCGCTCGGACAGGGGGAAGAGACCCAGTACTTC. Variable domain in full (rest from reference TRBV5-8 and TRBJ2-5): EAGVTQSPTHLIKTRGQQATLRCSPISGHTSVYWYQQALGLGLQFLLWYDEGEERNRGNFPPRFSGRQFPNYSSELNVNALELEDSALYLCASSSLGQGEETQYFGPGTRLLVL.

The V and J genes are TRBV6-5 and TRBJ2-1; 7 nucleotides line up with TRBD2. Trimming took 6 bases from V and 6 from J; bases not matched to a gene: 8. The germline V gene encodes CDR1 MNHEY and CDR2 SVGAGI. This CDR3 contains 14 residues. In nucleotides, the CDR3 is TGTGCCAGCAGAGCTAGCGGAGGGACCAATGAGCAGTTCTTC. Translated: CASRASGGTNEQFF.

J is TRBJ2-5 and V is TRBV28; a weak D match, TRBD1 (5 bases). The J call may be incorrect, as the DNA end agrees better with TRBJ2-7. Germline V CDR1 and CDR2: MDHEN, SYDVKM. The CDR3 covers 14 residues. This CDR3 is CASSFDGATYEQYF. Here the CDR3 DNA reads TGTGCCAGCAGTTTTGATGGGGCTACCTACGAGCAGTACTTC.

The chain recombines TRBV19 with TRBJ2-1; 12 bases align to TRBD2. Losses at the gene ends were 7 bases for V and 3 bases for J; bases not matched to a gene: 10. This CDR3 has 17 amino acids. Germline-derived CDR1 and CDR2 are LNHDA and SQIVND (reference sequence). CDR3 bases: TGTGCCAGTACAGAGACTAGCGGGAGCCTGGGCTACAATGAGCAGTTCTTC. This gives the protein CASTETSGSLGYNEQFF.

The V gene is TRBV30, the J gene TRBJ2-3; tentative D call: TRBD1 (5 bases). CDR3 size: 12 residues. Germline values: CDR1 GTSNPN, CDR2 SVGIG (reference sequence). Trimming shortened V by 2 bases and J by 8 bases, and 11 bases separated the two germline ends. DNA for the CDR3: TGTGCCTGGAGTTTCCAGGGCAGTACGCAGTATTTT. Residues: CAWSFQGSTQYF.

The rearrangement uses TRBV10-1 and TRBJ2-7; D ambiguous. The CDR3 has 12 residues. Trimming took 6 bases from V and 9 from J, leaving 15 bases between them. Germline values: CDR1 WNHNN, CDR2 SYGVQD (reference sequence). CDR3 bases: TGCGCCAGCAGGAGAGGCCACCACGGGCAGTACTTC. Amino acid sequence: CASRRGHHGQYF.

The chain is built from TRBV5-1 and TRBJ2-5, with 10 bases lining up with TRBD1. The tail of the sequence fits TRBJ2-7 better, so the J call may be wrong. CDR1 is SGHRS and CDR2 is YFSETQ in the germline V gene. The CDR3 runs to 14 residues. CDR3 loop: CASSWRDRGYEQYF. CDR3 sequence (DNA): TGCGCCAGCAGCTGGCGGGACAGGGGCTACGAGCAGTACTTC.